Listed below are T cell receptor beta chains from one sample, sequenced in a study of post-analysis software for immune sequencing data. Each CDR3 protein is one row after TCRdb ran MiXCR on the PCR reads. This table has around 250,000 distinct CDR3 sequences, 30% to 45% appearing once. The sequencing input was blood. All receptors come from a girl aged 5 to 17 with multiple sclerosis. The CDR3 runs from the conserved cysteine through the conserved F or W. A D gene is named only where the DNA matches it firmly. Part of the rows lack a size; the others show once, few, many or a class for expanded clones.

clone size	D gene	J gene	V gene	CDR3 protein	CDR3 DNA
-	-	TRBJ2-7	TRBV7-8	CASSLRGIDYEQYF	TGCGCCAGCAGCCTCCGGGGGATCGACTACGAGCAGTACTTC
many	-	TRBJ2-1	TRBV27	CASRTYNEQFF	TGTGCCAGCAGGACCTACAATGAGCAGTTCTTC
few	-	TRBJ1-2	TRBV29-1	CSVDQDGYDGYTF	TGCAGCGTTGATCAGGACGGCTACGATGGCTACACCTTC
many	-	TRBJ1-1	TRBV29-1	CSVARGLENTEAFF	TGCAGCGTCGCCAGAGGATTAGAGAACACTGAAGCTTTCTTT
many	TRBD2	TRBJ2-5	TRBV12-3/TRBV12-4	CASSPSGLAGAGTQYF	TGTGCCAGCAGTCCATCGGGACTAGCGGGAGCCGGGACCCAGTACTTC
-	TRBD2	TRBJ2-2	TRBV11-2	CASSIRWPARAGGGRFF	TGTGCCAGCAGCATTAGATGGCCTGCTAGGGCTGGCGGGGGGCGGTTTTTT
-	-	TRBJ2-3	TRBV5-1	CASSLGKDTQYF	TGCGCCAGCAGCTTGGGAAAAGATACGCAGTATTTT
many	-	TRBJ2-7	TRBV5-1	CALPDHILCYEQYF	TGCGCCCTCCCGGACCATATCCTATGCTACGAGCAGTACTTC
few	TRBD1	TRBJ2-6	TRBV10-3	CAIGQGMVQGGANVRTF	TGTGCCATCGGACAGGGGATGGTTCAAGGTGGGGCCAACGTCCGGACTTTC
-	-	TRBJ2-3	TRBV10-3	CAVSVGRGADTQYF	TGTGCCGTCAGTGTGGGCAGGGGAGCAGATACGCAGTATTTT
-	-	TRBJ1-6	TRBV12-3/TRBV12-4	CASSLVTGNNSPPHF	TGTGCCAGCAGTTTGGTCACAGGGAATAATTCACCCCCCCACTTT
few	-	TRBJ1-4	TRBV12-3/TRBV12-4	CASSRKNHEKLFF	TGTGCCAGCAGCCGTAAGAACCATGAAAAACTGTTTTTT
few	-	TRBJ1-1	TRBV5-1	CASSSMTLDTEAFF	TGCGCCAGCAGCTCGATGACCCTAGACACTGAAGCTTTCTTT
-	-	TRBJ2-3	TRBV28	CASSPPGLRTDTQYF	TGTGCCAGCAGTCCCCCGGGGTTACGAACAGATACGCAGTATTTT
few	TRBD2	TRBJ2-1	TRBV30	CAWSETSGSDEQFF	TGTGCCTGGAGTGAAACTAGCGGGAGTGATGAGCAGTTCTTC
-	-	TRBJ1-1	TRBV20-1	CSARRSETEAFF	TGCAGTGCTAGAAGATCCGAGACTGAAGCTTTCTTT
many	-	TRBJ2-3	TRBV18	CASSGSGTDTQYF	TGTGCCAGCTCAGGGAGTGGCACAGATACGCAGTATTTT
many	TRBD1	TRBJ1-2	TRBV24-1	CATSETTGRRYTF	TGTGCCACCAGTGAAACGACAGGGAGACGCTACACCTTC
-	-	TRBJ2-1	TRBV12-3/TRBV12-4	CASSLGSIGNEQFF	TGTGCCAGCAGCTTAGGTTCGATAGGGAATGAGCAGTTCTTC
-	TRBD2	TRBJ2-5	TRBV5-4	CASSWGTSGDQETQYF	TGTGCCAGCAGCTGGGGGACTAGCGGGGACCAAGAGACCCAGTACTTC
-	-	TRBJ2-4	TRBV7-3	CASSLGGASGTKNIQYF	TGTGCCAGCAGCCTGGGTGGGGCCAGCGGTACCAAAAACATTCAGTACTTC
-	-	TRBJ1-5	TRBV6-1	CASSESGSQPQHF	TGTGCCAGCAGTGAATCGGGGTCTCAGCCCCAGCATTTT
-	-	TRBJ1-1	TRBV20-1	CSARDETEAFF	TGCAGTGCTAGGGACGAAACTGAAGCTTTCTTT
-	-	TRBJ1-3	TRBV29-1	CSAHGEGANTIYF	TGCAGCGCGCACGGGGAAGGCGCAAACACCATATATTTT
many	TRBD2	TRBJ2-5	TRBV11-2	CASSPTFGGGETQYF	TGTGCCAGCAGCCCCACTTTTGGCGGGGGAGAGACCCAGTACTTC
many	TRBD1	TRBJ1-2	TRBV9	CASSKDRDYGYTF	TGTGCCAGCAGCAAAGACAGGGACTATGGCTACACCTTC
many	-	TRBJ2-2	TRBV29-1	CSVRDTTGELFF	TGCAGCGTTAGGGATACCACCGGGGAGCTGTTTTTT
-	TRBD2	TRBJ2-7	TRBV7-3	CASSPWGGTSVYEQYF	TGTGCCAGCAGCCCCTGGGGGGGGACTAGCGTCTACGAGCAGTACTTC
many	-	TRBJ1-6	TRBV3-1	CASSQGGMSYNSPLHF	TGTGCCAGCAGCCAAGGGGGCATGTCCTATAATTCACCCCTCCACTTT
-	-	TRBJ2-1	TRBV20-1	CSARPRGSYNEQFF	TGCAGTGCGAGACCGCGCGGCTCCTACAATGAGCAGTTCTTC
few	-	TRBJ1-1	TRBV20-1	CSARDISQVETEAFF	TGCAGTGCTAGAGATATTTCGCAGGTGGAAACTGAAGCTTTCTTT
few	-	TRBJ2-3	TRBV12-3/TRBV12-4	CASSALTLLDTQYF	TGTGCCAGCAGTGCACTTACACTCCTGGATACGCAGTATTTT
-	-	TRBJ1-6	TRBV5-5	CASSLDPAGSSPPHF	TGTGCCAGCAGCTTGGACCCCGCAGGGAGTTCACCCCCCCACTTT
-	-	TRBJ1-3	TRBV5-1	CASSFGTENTIYF	TGCGCCAGCAGCTTTGGAACAGAAAACACCATATATTTT
-	-	TRBJ1-6	TRBV15	CATSREGLPPLHF	TGTGCCACCTCCCGGGAGGGCCTTCCACCCCTCCACTTT
-	-	TRBJ1-5	TRBV12-3/TRBV12-4	CASSLGRWDGQPQHF	TGTGCCAGCAGTTTAGGTAGATGGGATGGGCAGCCCCAGCATTTT
-	-	TRBJ2-5	TRBV4-1	CASSQDFLAAETQYF	TGCGCCAGCAGCCAAGATTTCCTGGCCGCGGAGACCCAGTACTTC
-	-	TRBJ1-6	TRBV28	CASSHLRADNSPLHF	TGTGCCAGCAGCCACTTGAGGGCTGATAATTCACCCCTCCACTTT
-	-	TRBJ2-4	TRBV5-5	CASSVTGSSVKNIQYF	TGTGCCAGCAGCGTTACAGGGAGCTCGGTCAAAAACATTCAGTACTTC
-	TRBD2	TRBJ2-5	TRBV11-2	CASSSLAGEQETQYF	TGCGCCAGCAGCTCCCTAGCGGGGGAGCAAGAGACCCAGTACTTC
-	-	TRBJ2-1	TRBV29-1	CSVGDYRRANEQFF	TGCAGCGTTGGAGATTACAGGAGGGCGAATGAGCAGTTCTTC
many	-	TRBJ2-7	TRBV7-2	CASSLSGVYEQYF	TGTGCCAGCAGCCTTAGCGGAGTATACGAGCAGTACTTC
once	TRBD2	TRBJ2-1	TRBV4-1	CANSQRGLGEEQFF	TGCGCCAACAGCCAGCGGGGTCTGGGGGAAGAGCAGTTCTTC
once	TRBD1	TRBJ1-2	TRBV15	CATSRDPGQGNYGYTF	TGTGCCACCAGCAGAGATCCAGGACAGGGGAACTATGGCTACACCTTC
few	-	TRBJ2-5	TRBV5-1	CASSLTAETQYF	TGCGCCAGCAGCTTGACCGCAGAGACCCAGTACTTC